One and the same sample provided the 13 T cell receptor beta chains below, sequenced in a study of OX40 agonist ivuxolimab in advanced cancers. Profiling relied on immunoSEQ multiplex PCR, and the TCRdb table lists in-frame clones only, not all of them. The top ten hold around 21% of the sample, which has about 35,000 clones, under 85% seen once. This material consisted of CD4+ or CD8+ T cells sorted from blood, taken in a trial of the OX40 agonist ivuxolimab. All receptors derive from an adult with an advanced solid tumor such as melanoma, head and neck, liver or kidney cancer.

The chain carries TRBV11-2 and TRBJ2-7; perhaps TRBD2 as D (5 bases). V lost 5 bases and J lost 2, with 13 bases in between. Looked up from germline, CDR1 is SGHAT and CDR2 is FQNNGV. CDR3 size: 14 residues. DNA of the CDR3: TGTGCCAGCAGCCAAGGGATCGGGGCCTACGAGCAGTACGTC. Amino acids: CASSQGIGAYEQYV.

The rearrangement uses TRBV6-1 and TRBJ1-5; perhaps TRBD1 as D (6 bases). The CDR3 loop spans 14 amino acids. CDR1 and CDR2 from the germline V gene are MNHNS and SASEGT. With 3 bases removed from V and 3 bases from J, the gap between germline ends came to 9 bases. The CDR3 nucleotides are TGTGCCAGCAGTGACCAGGGGCCCAATCAGCCCCAGCATTTT. The encoded protein is CASSDQGPNQPQHF.

V gene TRBV10-1 combines with J gene TRBJ1-4, with TRBD1 matching over 8 bases. Germline CDR1 is WNHNN and CDR2 is SYGVQD (reference sequence). CDR3 length: 14 residues. Trimming cost V 7 bases and J 5 bases; bases outside gene matches: 6. The CDR3 is CASIRAGGNEKLFF. CDR3 in DNA: TGCGCCAGCATTCGGGCAGGGGGCAATGAAAAACTGTTTTTT.

CDR3 in amino acids: CASSPMQGGQETQYF. CDR3 bases: TGTGCCAGCAGCCCGATGCAGGGTGGGCAAGAGACCCAGTACTTC. The J gene is TRBJ2-5, the V gene TRBV6-5; D may be TRBD1 (5 bases). Germline V CDR1 and CDR2: MNHEY, SVGAGI. This CDR3 has 15 amino acids. V shed 6 bases and J shed 2 bases, with 16 bases lying between them.

This clone was found a few times. The chain combines TRBV19 with TRBJ2-5; no definite D call. From germline, CDR1 is LNHDA and CDR2 SQIVND (reference sequence). Trimming removed 5 bases from V and 3 bases from J, with 4 bases in between. This CDR3 comprises 11 residues. The CDR3 DNA reads as TGTGCCAGTAGTGTAAAAGAGACCCAGTACTTC. Protein product: CASSVKETQYF.

This clone was detected a few times. The rearrangement uses TRBV7-3 and TRBJ2-5; either TRBD1 or TRBD2 may supply D (5 bases each). Germline CDR1 SGHTA, CDR2 FQGTGA. This CDR3 has 16 residues. Deletions cut 2 bases from V and 2 bases from J, with 15 bases between. The CDR3 loop is CASSLSSGTGQETQYF. The DNA for the CDR3 is TGTGCCAGCAGCTTATCCTCCGGGACGGGACAAGAGACCCAGTACTTC.

The chain couples TRBV4-1 to TRBJ1-4, with unresolved D. CDR3 size: 14 residues. V lost 6 bases to trimming and J lost 0 bases, with 8 bases between them. CDR1 is MGHRA and CDR2 is YSYEKL in the germline V gene. CDR3 loop: CASRYRPTNEKLFF. DNA for the CDR3: TGCGCCAGCAGATATCGCCCAACTAATGAAAAACTGTTTTTT.

J is TRBJ1-5 and V is TRBV4-1, with no clear D. This CDR3 has 15 residues. The V and J ends lost 0 bases and 4 bases respectively, with 10 bases between them. The germline CDR1 and CDR2 sequences are MGHRA and YSYEKL. The CDR3 sequence is CASSQDFRVNQPQHF. The CDR3 coding sequence is TGCGCCAGCAGCCAAGATTTTAGGGTGAATCAGCCCCAGCATTTT.

The chain links TRBV9 to TRBJ2-1; TRBD2 matches 7 bases. CDR1 is SGDLS, CDR2 YYNGEE, per germline. J lost 0 bases, V lost 7 bases, and 10 bases had no gene match. This CDR3 spans 16 amino acids. The CDR3 here is CASSPSGASSYNEQFF. CDR3 bases: TGTGCCAGCTCCCCCAGCGGGGCAAGCTCCTACAATGAGCAGTTCTTC.

This clone was found a few times. This chain joins TRBV14 and TRBJ1-1; D is ambiguous. This CDR3 spans 13 amino acids. Per the germline V gene, CDR1 is SGHDN and CDR2 is FVKESK. V dropped 3 bases and J dropped 0 bases, with 5 bases sitting between them. CDR3 residues: CASSHELNTEAFF. The CDR3 DNA sequence: TGTGCCAGCAGCCATGAACTGAACACTGAAGCTTTCTTT.

This clone has just one count. The chain couples TRBV6-1 to TRBJ1-3, with D possibly being TRBD1 (6 bases). The CDR3 has 15 amino acids. The germline CDR1 and CDR2 sequences are MNHNS and SASEGT. The V end lost 4 bases, the J end lost 4 bases, and 14 bases lay between the germline ends. DNA of the CDR3: TGTGCCAGCAGTGGAGTAAGGGGGGCGGGAAACACCATATATTTT. Translation: CASSGVRGAGNTIYF.

V is TRBV2 and J is TRBJ1-1; D gene uncertain. From germline, CDR1 is SNHLY and CDR2 FYNNEI. The CDR3 has 13 residues. Trimming shortened V by 8 bases and J by 2 bases, and 12 bases separated the two germline ends. CDR3 nucleotide sequence: TGTGCCAGCGGTTACAAAGCCAACACTGAAGCTTTCTTT. It is translated as CASGYKANTEAFF.

This chain uses TRBV14 with TRBJ1-2; perhaps TRBD1 as D (5 bases). Germline CDR1 and CDR2: SGHDN and FVKESK. The CDR3 runs to 13 residues. The V end lost 2 bases, the J end lost 10 bases, and 14 bases lay between the germline ends. The CDR3 bases are TGTGCCAGCAGCCAATTCGTCAGGGAAGACTACACCTTC. Translating gives CASSQFVREDYTF. The variable domain in full, completed from reference TRBV14 and TRBJ1-2, reads EAGVTQFPSHSVIEKGQTVTLRCDPISGHDNLYWYRRVMGKEIKFLLHFVKESKQDESGMPNNRFLAERTGGTYSTLKVQPAELEDSGVYFCASSQFVREDYTFGSGTRLTVV.